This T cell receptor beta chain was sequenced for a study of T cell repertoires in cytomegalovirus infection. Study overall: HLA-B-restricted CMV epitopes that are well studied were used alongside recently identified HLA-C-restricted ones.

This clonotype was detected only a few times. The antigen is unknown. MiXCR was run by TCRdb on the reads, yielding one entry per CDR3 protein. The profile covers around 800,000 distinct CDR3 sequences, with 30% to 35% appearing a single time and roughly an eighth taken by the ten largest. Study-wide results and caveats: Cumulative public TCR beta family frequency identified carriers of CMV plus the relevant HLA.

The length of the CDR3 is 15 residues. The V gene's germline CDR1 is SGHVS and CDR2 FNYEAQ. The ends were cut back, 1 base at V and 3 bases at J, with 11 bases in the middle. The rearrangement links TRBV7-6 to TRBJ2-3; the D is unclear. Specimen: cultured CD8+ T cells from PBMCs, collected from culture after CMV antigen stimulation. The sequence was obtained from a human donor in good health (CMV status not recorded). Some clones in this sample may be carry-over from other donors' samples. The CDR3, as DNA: TGTGCCAGCAGCTTAGGATTTGGGATTACAGATACGCAGTATTTT. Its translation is CASSLGFGITDTQYF.